What follows describes a single T cell receptor (beta chain). The data stem from a study of CD8 T cells in Susac syndrome. The RNA input was about 0.5 to 1 ug, and it was reverse transcribed with random hexamers. With immunoSEQ multiplex PCR, TCR beta CDR3 was amplified across 54 Vbeta and 13 Jbeta. TCRdb reprocessed the immunoSEQ multiplex PCR reads via MiXCR and lists one record per CDR3 protein. This table has 130,000 to 150,000 distinct CDR3 sequences, around 95% appearing once. The CDR3 is 15 residues long. V lost 6 bases, J lost 5 bases, and 17 bases lay in between. Per the germline V gene, CDR1 is ENHRY and CDR2 is SYGVKD.

The TCR comes from a human donor with Susac syndrome. Sequencing was performed on CD4+ T cells from PBMCs. The chain joins TRBV10-3 to TRBJ2-1; D remains unclear. CDR3 region: CAISAMGIRNNEQFF. The CDR3 bases are TGTGCCATCAGCGCCATGGGAATTCGGAACAATGAGCAGTTCTTC.